The 20 T cell receptor beta chains in this list originate from one sample, sequenced in a study of blood T cell repertoires in COVID-19. Only in-frame clones appear in the TCRdb table, and some are missing; sequencing was by immunoSEQ multiplex PCR. This sample has 160,000 or so clones, with 90% found just once. Sequencing was carried out using peripheral blood. These receptors originate from a man between 60 and 70 years old with active or convalescent COVID-19.

This clone is a singleton in its sample. The chain uses TRBV11-1 and TRBJ1-1, with 10 bases matching TRBD1. The CDR3 contains 15 residues. Trimming at V came to 5 bases and at J to 1 base, leaving 4 bases not matched to a gene. Per the germline V gene, CDR1 is SGHAT and CDR2 is FQDESV (reference sequence). In DNA form, the CDR3 reads TGTGCCAGCAGCCGACGGGACAGGGGGAACACTGAAGCTTTCTTT. It encodes CASSRRDRGNTEAFF.

This clone appeared a few times. The V call is TRBV10-3, the J call TRBJ1-1; D remains ambiguous. Germline V lookup: CDR1 ENHRY, CDR2 SYGVKD. V lost 3 bases to trimming and J lost 1 base, with 9 bases between them. CDR3 length: 14 amino acids. As DNA, the CDR3 is TGTGCCATCAGTGATTCAGGTAGGAACACTGAAGCTTTCTTT. Translating it yields CAISDSGRNTEAFF.

The rearrangement uses TRBV7-8 and TRBJ2-7, with 10 nucleotides matching TRBD1. CDR3 size: 15 residues. The trim removed 4 bases at V and 3 bases at J, leaving 6 bases unmatched. Germline lookup yields CDR1 SGHVS and CDR2 FQNEAQ. CDR3 DNA: TGTGCCAGCAGCTGGACGGGACAGGGGTACTACGAGCAGTACTTC. Translated, it gives CASSWTGQGYYEQYF.

A single count supports this clone. CDR3 region: CASSLRRDTPLHF. The CDR3 coding sequence is TGCGCCAGCAGCCTCCGAAGGGACACACCCCTCCACTTT. The genes are TRBV5-1 and TRBJ1-6; tentatively, D is TRBD1 (6 bases). The germline CDR1 and CDR2 sequences are SGHRS and YFSETQ. V was cut by 4 bases and J by 11 bases, with 13 bases left in between. The CDR3 is 13 residues long.

The chain employs TRBV19 and TRBJ1-1; 9 bases map to TRBD1. V shed 5 bases, J shed 5 bases, and the junction held 9 bases outside the gene matches. The CDR3 is 15 residues long. The germline CDR1 and CDR2 sequences are LNHDA and SQIVND (reference sequence). CDR3 DNA: TGTGCCAGTAGTCCCCAGACAGGGGGTAAAACTGAAGCTTTCTTT. This translates into CASSPQTGGKTEAFF.

V usage is TRBV5-1 and J usage is TRBJ1-2; 10 bases are a match to TRBD1. This CDR3 has 18 residues. Germline assignment: CDR1 SGHRS and CDR2 YFSETQ. After removal of 4 bases from V and 0 bases from J, the junction contained 12 bases not matched to a gene. The CDR3 nucleotides are TGCGCCAGCAGCCCGGACCCGGGACAGGGGAGGGCTAACTATGGCTACACCTTC. This codes for CASSPDPGQGRANYGYTF.

This chain connects TRBV2 to TRBJ1-2; tentative D call: TRBD1 (6 bases). CDR3 length equals 14 residues. Germline-derived CDR1 and CDR2 are SNHLY and FYNNEI. V lost 0 bases and J lost 8, with 13 bases in between. The CDR3 bases are TGTGCCAGCAGTGAAGCAGCCAGGGGCTTGGGCTACACCTTC. It specifies CASSEAARGLGYTF.

V is TRBV5-6 and J is TRBJ1-4; D possibly corresponds to TRBD1 (5 bases). V was trimmed by 1 base and J by 4 bases, leaving 5 bases between them. CDR1 and CDR2 (germline): SGHDT, YYEEEE. This CDR3 is built from 13 residues. CDR3 amino acids: CASSLQGNEKLFF. The CDR3 DNA sequence: TGTGCCAGCAGCTTGCAGGGTAATGAAAAACTGTTTTTT.

As DNA, the CDR3 is TGTGCCATCAGTGGACAGTCCTACGAGCAGTACTTC. This gives the protein CAISGQSYEQYF. The rearrangement links TRBV10-3 to TRBJ2-7, with a tentative D call TRBD1 (5 bases). This CDR3 contains 12 residues. V was clipped by 4 bases and J by 1 base, with 5 bases between them. Germline V gene sequence: CDR1 ENHRY, CDR2 SYGVKD.

The rearrangement uses TRBV19 and TRBJ1-2; 10 nucleotides agree with TRBD1. Per germline, CDR1 LNHDA and CDR2 SQIVND (reference sequence). V lost 3 bases to trimming and J lost 3 bases; unmatched junction nucleotides: 7. The CDR3 length is 16 residues. CDR3 in DNA: TGTGCCAGTAGTATGGTCTGGGACAGGGGCGACTATGGCTACACCTTC. It codes for CASSMVWDRGDYGYTF. Using reference TRBV19 and TRBJ1-2 for the parts outside the CDR3, the full variable domain is DGGITQSPKYLFRKEGQNVTLSCEQNLNHDAMYWYRQDPGQGLRLIYYSQIVNDFQKGDIAEGYSVSREKKESFPLTVTSAQKNPTAFYLCASSMVWDRGDYGYTFGSGTRLTVV.

CDR3 sequence: CASSKGAKLAGDNEQFF. The CDR3, as DNA: TGTGCCAGCAGCAAAGGAGCGAAACTAGCGGGAGATAATGAGCAGTTCTTC. The chain uses TRBV21-1 and TRBJ2-1; the listed D gene, TRBD2, was not tested against the DNA. TRBV21-1 is noted as a pseudogene. The CDR3 is made up of 17 amino acids.

V is TRBV7-6 and J is TRBJ2-5; no reliable D call. Trimming took off 3 bases at V and 1 base at J, with 9 bases between the two ends. This CDR3 contains 14 residues. Germline V gives CDR1 SGHVS, CDR2 FNYEAQ. CDR3 nucleotides: TGTGCCAGCAGCTTGTACCTAATCCAAGAGACCCAGTACTTC. Translated: CASSLYLIQETQYF.

The rearrangement joins TRBV19 to TRBJ2-3, with D possibly being TRBD2 (5 bases). Germline loops: CDR1 LNHDA, CDR2 SQIVND (reference sequence). This CDR3 spans 13 amino acids. Between the trimmed V and J ends, which lost 7 bases and 3 bases, there was a span of 11 bases. DNA for the CDR3: TGTGCCAGTACGGCAACGGGGACAGATACGCAGTATTTT. Translated, it gives CASTATGTDTQYF.

The chain employs TRBV18 and TRBJ2-1; D possibly corresponds to TRBD2 (5 bases). Germline CDR1 is KGHSH and CDR2 is LQKENI. CDR3 size: 16 residues. The V and J ends lost 5 bases and 0 bases respectively, with 14 bases between them. The CDR3 sequence: CASSAKRESSYNEQFF. As DNA, the CDR3 is TGTGCCAGCTCAGCTAAGAGGGAGAGCTCCTACAATGAGCAGTTCTTC.

The V gene is TRBV13, the J gene TRBJ1-4; TRBD1 might be the D (6 bases). Germline V lookup: CDR1 PRHDT, CDR2 FYEKMQ (reference sequence). V was pared by 5 bases and J by 8 bases, with 15 bases between. This CDR3 contains 14 residues. Here the CDR3 DNA reads TGTGCCAGCAGCCGGGTGGGGGCTGGGGAAAAACTGTTTTTT. Translation gives CASSRVGAGEKLFF.

The chain joins TRBV29-1 to TRBJ2-5; D might be TRBD2 (5 bases). The V and J ends lost 0 bases and 4 bases respectively, with 6 bases between them. The CDR3 spans 12 residues. Germline lookup yields CDR1 SQVTM and CDR2 ANQGSEA. CDR3 sequence (DNA): TGCAGCGTTGAAGAACTAGGAGAGACCCAGTACTTC. Protein: CSVEELGETQYF.

This chain links TRBV10-3 with TRBJ1-3; D unclear. Germline V gives CDR1 ENHRY, CDR2 SYGVKD. The CDR3 totals 12 residues. Trimming removed 4 bases from V and 2 bases from J, with 3 bases in between. The CDR3: CAISATGNTIYF. In nucleotides, the CDR3 is TGTGCCATCAGTGCTACTGGAAACACCATATATTTT.

This clone was observed once. The chain links TRBV18 to TRBJ1-3, with a possible D match to TRBD1 (6 bases). Germline loops: CDR1 KGHSH, CDR2 LQKENI. V was cut by 2 bases and J by 4 bases, with 18 bases left in between. CDR3 length: 17 residues. The CDR3 loop reads CASSPRGHQEAGNTIYF. CDR3 nucleotide sequence: TGTGCCAGCTCACCAAGGGGACACCAGGAAGCGGGAAACACCATATATTTT.

This chain joins TRBV11-2 and TRBJ1-1; maybe TRBD1 (6 bases). Trimming pared 4 bases from V and 0 bases from J, leaving 24 bases between. Per germline, CDR1 SGHAT and CDR2 FQNNGV. The CDR3 runs 19 residues. The CDR3 region has the DNA TGTGCCAGCAGCTCTCGCCGGGACACCAGCCCTCGGATGAACACTGAAGCTTTCTTT. This translates into CASSSRRDTSPRMNTEAFF.

The chain employs TRBV19 and TRBJ2-7; TRBD2 might be the D (6 bases). In germline, CDR1 is LNHDA, CDR2 SQIVND (reference sequence). This CDR3 contains 12 residues. V was cut by 4 bases and J by 12 bases, with 16 bases left in between. DNA of the CDR3: TGTGCCAGTAGTACCCCACCGGGGGAGTGGTACTTC. As protein: CASSTPPGEWYF.